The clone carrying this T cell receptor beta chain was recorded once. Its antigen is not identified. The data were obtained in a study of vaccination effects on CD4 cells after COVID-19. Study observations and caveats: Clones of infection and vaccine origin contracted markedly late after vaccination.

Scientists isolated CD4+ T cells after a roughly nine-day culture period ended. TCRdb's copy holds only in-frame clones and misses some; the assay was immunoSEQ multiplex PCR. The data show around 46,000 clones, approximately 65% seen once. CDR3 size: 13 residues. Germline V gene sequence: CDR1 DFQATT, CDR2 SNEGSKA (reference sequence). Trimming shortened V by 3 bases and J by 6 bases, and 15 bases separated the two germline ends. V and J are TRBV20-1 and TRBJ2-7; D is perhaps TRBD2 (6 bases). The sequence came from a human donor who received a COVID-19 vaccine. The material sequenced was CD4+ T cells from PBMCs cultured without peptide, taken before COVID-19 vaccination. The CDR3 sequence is CSASRRDGREQYF. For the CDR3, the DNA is TGCAGTGCTAGTCGGCGGGACGGTCGCGAGCAGTACTTC.